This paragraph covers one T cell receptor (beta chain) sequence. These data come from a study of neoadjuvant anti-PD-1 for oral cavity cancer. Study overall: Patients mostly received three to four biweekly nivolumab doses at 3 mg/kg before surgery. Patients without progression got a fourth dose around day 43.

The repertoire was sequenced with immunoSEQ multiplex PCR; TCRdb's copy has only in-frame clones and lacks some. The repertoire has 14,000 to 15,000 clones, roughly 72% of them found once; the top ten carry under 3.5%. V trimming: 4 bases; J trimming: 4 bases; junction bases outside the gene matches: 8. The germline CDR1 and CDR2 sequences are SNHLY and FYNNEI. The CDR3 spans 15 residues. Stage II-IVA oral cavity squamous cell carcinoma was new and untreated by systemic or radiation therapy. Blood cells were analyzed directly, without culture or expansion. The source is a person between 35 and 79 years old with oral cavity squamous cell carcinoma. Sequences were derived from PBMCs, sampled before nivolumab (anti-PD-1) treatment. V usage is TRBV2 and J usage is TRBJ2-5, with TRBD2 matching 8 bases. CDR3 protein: CASSAAGVPPETQYF. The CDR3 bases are TGTGCCAGCAGTGCAGCGGGAGTTCCTCCAGAGACCCAGTACTTC.